The 5 T cell receptor beta chains presented below share a single source sample, sequenced in a study of shared clonotypes between healthy human individuals (dated by TCRdb to the early 2020s). Library preparation employed the immunoSEQ multiplex PCR assay. The table was pulled from immuneACCESS by TCRdb, which kept in-frame rearrangements only. Such tables lose some clones; where checked, under half of the loss comes from unresolved V genes, and the rest has no known cause. This sample comprises 1,400,000 or so clones, approximately 98.5% of them detected only once. 0.3% to 0.45% of the sample lies in the top ten. The sequenced sample consisted of naive CD4+ T cells sorted from blood. The label giving this sample's cell subset or site can be read as: CD45RA+ positively selected. The receptors shown here come from a young man in good health.

The chain links TRBV29-1 to TRBJ2-3, with unresolved D. The CDR3 contains 13 residues. Germline V gene sequence: CDR1 SQVTM, CDR2 ANQGSEA. V was pared by 3 bases and J by 2 bases, with 9 bases between. This CDR3 reads CSVDFSATDTQYF. CDR3 DNA sequence: TGCAGCGTTGATTTTAGTGCCACAGATACGCAGTATTTT.

The chain recombines TRBV9 with TRBJ1-1; perhaps TRBD1 as D (6 bases). CDR3 length: 19 amino acids. V was cut by 4 bases and J by 4 bases, with 29 bases left in between. In germline, CDR1 is SGDLS, CDR2 YYNGEE. The CDR3 loop is CASSRSHGGTSDAGTEAFF. CDR3 DNA: TGTGCCAGCAGCAGATCCCACGGTGGGACATCCGACGCGGGCACTGAAGCTTTCTTT.

The rearrangement joins TRBV27 to TRBJ2-3; 9 bases are a match to TRBD1. V lost 9 bases to trimming and J lost 1 base; unmatched junction nucleotides: 8. This CDR3 has 15 amino acids. In germline, CDR1 is MNHEY, CDR2 SMNVEV (reference sequence). The DNA of the CDR3 is TGTGCCAGTACCGATTGGGACAGGGGCACAGATACGCAGTATTTT. It yields the protein CASTDWDRGTDTQYF.

The chain couples TRBV28 to TRBJ1-2; D unresolved. The CDR3 spans 13 residues. Trimming took 2 bases from V and 1 from J, leaving 5 bases between them. The germline V gene encodes CDR1 MDHEN and CDR2 SYDVKM. This chain's CDR3 is CASSLLNNYGYTF. In nucleotides, the CDR3 is TGTGCCAGCAGTTTACTGAATAACTATGGCTACACCTTC.

The chain carries TRBV2 and TRBJ1-5; 7 bases are shared with TRBD1. Trimming removed 5 bases from V and 5 bases from J; junction bases left unmatched: 6. CDR3 length: 14 amino acids. Germline loops: CDR1 SNHLY, CDR2 FYNNEI. The CDR3 region is CASSPDRDDQPQHF. The CDR3 coding sequence is TGTGCCAGCAGTCCCGACAGGGACGATCAGCCCCAGCATTTT.